These 13 T cell receptor beta chains share one sample of origin, sequenced in a study of patients and donors after allogeneic stem cell transplantation. Using its own MiXCR run on the RT-PCR reads, TCRdb lists one record per CDR3 protein. The sample comprises hundreds of thousands of distinct CDR3 sequences, 38% of which are singletons, and 9.5% to 13% rests with the top ten. The sample was blood, either unsorted or a sorted T cell fraction (not recorded which). Receptors originate from a human donor who was either an allogeneic HSCT recipient or a stem cell or donor lymphocyte infusion donor (not recorded which). It is not recorded whose cells these are; they may come from a transplant donor.

This clonotype was counted between two and nine times. This rearrangement joins TRBV24-1 to TRBJ1-2; D is undetermined. V was pared by 3 bases and J by 5 bases, with 6 bases between. There are 12 residues in the CDR3. Germline lookup yields CDR1 KGHDR and CDR2 SFDVKD. The CDR3: CATSDPFYGYTF. CDR3 nucleotides: TGTGCCACCAGTGATCCGTTTTATGGCTACACCTTC.

The V and J genes are TRBV20-1 and TRBJ2-7, with D possibly matching TRBD2 (6 bases). CDR3 length: 14 residues. Trimming took off 3 bases at V and 0 bases at J, with 12 bases between the two ends. Germline CDR1 reads DFQATT; CDR2 reads SNEGSKA (reference sequence). CDR3 nucleotide sequence: TGCAGTGCTAGCTATCGGGACTCCTCCTACGAGCAGTACTTC. Translated: CSASYRDSSYEQYF.

In its sample, this clonotype was seen a few times. The chain employs TRBV13 and TRBJ1-2; TRBD1 is a possible D gene (6 bases). This CDR3 is built from 18 residues. Deletions cut 4 bases from V and 7 bases from J, with 28 bases between. Germline values: CDR1 PRHDT, CDR2 FYEKMQ (reference sequence). This CDR3 is CASSSQGADGGRVAGYTF. CDR3 in DNA: TGTGCCAGCAGCTCACAGGGTGCGGACGGGGGCCGAGTGGCTGGCTACACCTTC. Together with reference TRBV13 and TRBJ1-2, the CDR3 gives the full variable domain: AAGVIQSPRHLIKEKRETATLKCYPIPRHDTVYWYQQGPGQDPQFLISFYEKMQSDKGSIPDRFSAQQFSDYHSELNMSSLELGDSALYFCASSSQGADGGRVAGYTFGSGTRLTVV.

The CDR3 is CATSPWTGRAKNIQYF. The CDR3 DNA reads as TGTGCCACCAGCCCCTGGACAGGGCGGGCCAAAAACATTCAGTACTTC. The chain employs TRBV15 and TRBJ2-4, with 8 bases that match TRBD1. This CDR3 is 16 amino acids long. Per germline, CDR1 LNHNV and CDR2 YYDKDF (reference sequence). Trimming took 5 bases from V and 1 from J; bases not matched to a gene: 7.

J is TRBJ1-4 and V is TRBV6-6; no clear D. Trimming stripped 1 base from V and 7 bases from J, with 16 bases between. The CDR3 has 16 amino acids. The germline CDR1 and CDR2 sequences are MNHNY and SVGAGI (reference sequence). CDR3 in amino acids: CASSYFHGQEGEKLFF. CDR3 coding DNA: TGTGCCAGCAGTTACTTTCACGGTCAGGAAGGTGAAAAACTGTTTTTT.

The chain recombines TRBV19 with TRBJ2-3; 8 bases map to TRBD1. The ends lost 7 bases at V and 4 bases at J; junction bases unmatched: 10. Germline CDR1 LNHDA, CDR2 SQIVND (reference sequence). The CDR3 runs to 15 residues. CDR3 residues: CASKLRGQTADTQYF. In DNA form, the CDR3 reads TGTGCCAGTAAGCTCAGGGGGCAGACGGCAGATACGCAGTATTTT.

The table lists this clonotype with a few counts. This chain joins TRBV28 and TRBJ2-7, with D unresolved. V was shortened by 7 bases and J by 0 bases, with 7 bases between the two germline ends. The length of the CDR3 is 12 residues. Germline V gene sequence: CDR1 MDHEN, CDR2 SYDVKM. The CDR3 DNA is TGTGCCAGCACGGCATCCTCCTACGAGCAGTACTTC. Its translation: CASTASSYEQYF. Filled out from reference TRBV28 and TRBJ2-7, the complete variable domain reads DVKVTQSSRYLVKRTGEKVFLECVQDMDHENMFWYRQDPGLGLRLIYFSYDVKMKEKGDIPEGYSVSREKKERFSLILESASTNQTSMYLCASTASSYEQYFGPGTRLTVT.

The gene calls are TRBV12-3 or TRBV12-4 and TRBJ1-2; D is ambiguous. The CDR3 spans 16 residues. V was pared by 1 base and J by 4 bases, with 16 bases between. In DNA form, the CDR3 reads TGTGCCAGCAGTTTAGGCTCCCGGGGTGGGCTCTATGGCTACACCTTC. Translation gives CASSLGSRGGLYGYTF.

In its sample, this clonotype was seen a few times. This chain uses TRBV21-1 with TRBJ1-5. TRBV21-1 is a documented pseudogene. CDR3 size: 14 residues. CDR3 DNA sequence: TGTGCCAGCAGCAAAGGGCCGGACGGTCAGCCCCAGCATTTT. Residues: CASSKGPDGQPQHF.

The chain uses TRBV5-1 and TRBJ2-5; possible D gene TRBD2, 5 bases. Trimming left V 1 base short and J 4 bases short, with 14 bases between. The germline V gene has CDR1 SGHRS and CDR2 YFSETQ. The CDR3 runs to 15 residues. The CDR3 protein is CASSLTPGDRETQYF. For the CDR3, the DNA is TGCGCCAGCAGCTTGACCCCCGGGGATAGAGAGACCCAGTACTTC.

The chain uses TRBV28 and TRBJ1-6; D gene uncertain. The CDR3 consists of 14 residues. CDR1 and CDR2 from the germline V gene are MDHEN and SYDVKM. Trimming shortened V by 7 bases and J by 11 bases, and 18 bases separated the two germline ends. The CDR3 DNA sequence: TGTGCCAGCAATCCAAGTATCGGAGGGACACCCCTCCACTTT. This translates into CASNPSIGGTPLHF.

The chain combines TRBV28 with TRBJ2-7; TRBD2 might be the D (5 bases). The V gene's germline CDR1 is MDHEN and CDR2 SYDVKM. The CDR3 consists of 15 residues. The germline V and J ends were trimmed by 5 bases and 0 bases, with 14 bases remaining between them. The CDR3 sequence: CASSGGQLSSYEQYF. In DNA form, the CDR3 reads TGTGCCAGCAGTGGCGGGCAGCTGTCCTCCTACGAGCAGTACTTC.

This clonotype has just a few counts. The chain carries TRBV4-2 and TRBJ2-3, with 9 nucleotides matching TRBD2. CDR1 and CDR2 (germline): LGHNA, YNFKEQ. This CDR3 is 15 amino acids long. V shed 4 bases and J 0 bases; nucleotides not matched to a gene: 2. The CDR3 loop is CASSPGLASTDTQYF. CDR3 bases: TGTGCCAGCAGCCCTGGACTAGCGAGCACAGATACGCAGTATTTT.